A single T cell receptor (beta chain) is shown here with its context. Antigen: not known. This sample is part of a study of graft-versus-host responses after intestinal transplantation. Study-wide context: Following induction with anti-thymocyte globulin, all recipients were given tacrolimus and steroids for 2 to 4 years.

Sequenced by immunoSEQ multiplex PCR; TCRdb stores in-frame clones only, minus some. The table records approximately 120,000 clones, around nine tenths of them present only once. Study results and caveats: Early post-transplant HvG declines tracked with peak circulating GvH clone levels.

The TCR sequence derives from a human donor who received an intestinal transplant. The specimen was unstimulated CD4+ T cells sorted from spleen or lymph node cells, collected before intestinal transplant.

The CDR3 spells CASSLRLAGGDTDTQYF. CDR3 coding DNA: TGTGCCAGCAGCCTCCGACTAGCGGGGGGGGACACAGATACGCAGTATTTT. The V gene is TRBV9, the J gene TRBJ2-3, with 14 bases aligning to TRBD2. The junction had 6 bases not matched to a gene; V was cut back by 4 bases and J by 2 bases. From germline, CDR1 is SGDLS and CDR2 YYNGEE. The CDR3 spans 17 residues.